The 15 T cell receptor beta chains below all came from one sample that was sequenced in a study of CD8 T cells in Susac syndrome (dated by TCRdb to between 2018 and 2021). The library was made by the immunoSEQ multiplex PCR assay. RNA was extracted using the RNeasy kit, and roughly 0.45 to 1 ug of the RNA was reverse transcribed with random hexamers. The public reads were run again by TCRdb, first through fastp at Q25 and then through MiXCR, and only productive beta chains were kept. Identical CDR3 proteins give one entry, which carries the most common genes and DNA. The sample table lists 150,000 or so distinct CDR3 sequences, 95% to 96% of them with a count of one. In total, the top ten clones hold about 0.15% of the sample. The sample comprised CD8+ T cells from PBMCs. The receptors come from a human donor with multiple sclerosis.

The rearrangement uses TRBV29-1 and TRBJ2-7; D is undetermined. V lost 3 bases to trimming and J lost 0 bases, with 9 bases between them. This CDR3 is built from 13 residues. The germline gives CDR1 SQVTM, CDR2 ANQGSEA. This CDR3 reads CSVDTTDSYEQYF. The DNA of the CDR3 is TGCAGCGTTGATACAACAGACTCCTACGAGCAGTACTTC.

This clonotype was recorded once. The chain is built from TRBV7-8 and TRBJ2-7; the D gene is possibly TRBD2 (6 bases). Germline values: CDR1 SGHVS, CDR2 FQNEAQ. Trimming cost V 3 bases and J 2 bases, with 17 bases left between them. The CDR3 is 16 amino acids. The CDR3 here is CASSFEPGEGPYEQYV. The DNA of the CDR3 is TGTGCCAGCAGCTTCGAGCCGGGAGAGGGTCCCTACGAGCAGTACGTC.

The rearrangement uses TRBV30 and TRBJ1-3; the D is unclear. The CDR3 covers 13 residues. Deletions cut 6 bases from V and 4 bases from J, with 13 bases between. In germline, CDR1 is GTSNPN, CDR2 SVGIG (reference sequence). The chain's CDR3 is CACQETMGNTIYF. The CDR3 DNA is TGTGCCTGCCAGGAAACTATGGGAAACACCATATATTTT.

This rearrangement joins TRBV19 to TRBJ2-7, with 7 bases identical to TRBD2. Germline V lookup: CDR1 LNHDA, CDR2 SQIVND (reference sequence). The CDR3 has 15 amino acids. With V trimmed by 5 bases and J by 3 bases, 10 bases remained unmatched. In DNA form, the CDR3 reads TGTGCCAGTAGTGCCTCGGGGGGACCACTCTACGAGCAGTACGTC. Its translation: CASSASGGPLYEQYV.

J is TRBJ2-2 and V is TRBV27; D gene ambiguous. V lost 6 bases and J lost 7, with 15 bases in between. This CDR3 is 14 amino acids long. Germline loops: CDR1 MNHEY, CDR2 SMNVEV (reference sequence). Here the CDR3 reads CASSVSSLSGELFF. The CDR3 nucleotides are TGTGCCAGCAGCGTTTCTAGTCTTAGCGGGGAGCTGTTTTTT.

This chain connects TRBV30 to TRBJ2-1; D tentatively fits TRBD1 or TRBD2 (5 bases each). Germline assignment: CDR1 GTSNPN and CDR2 SVGIG (reference sequence). Between the trimmed V and J ends, which lost 5 bases and 2 bases, there was a span of 13 bases. This CDR3 comprises 14 residues. The CDR3 region has the DNA TGTGCCTGGGAAGTCGGGACCACCTACAATGAGCAGTTCTTC. This gives the protein CAWEVGTTYNEQFF.

V and J are TRBV29-1 and TRBJ2-3; the match to TRBD2 covers 7 bases. CDR3 length: 13 residues. Germline V gene data show CDR1 as SQVTM and CDR2 as ANQGSEA. V lost 6 bases, J lost 1 base, and 4 bases stayed unmatched. The CDR3 loop reads CSVRGGGTDTQYF. The CDR3 nucleotides read TGCAGCGTCCGGGGAGGGGGCACAGATACGCAGTATTTT.

This chain connects TRBV29-1 to TRBJ1-2, with a possible D match to TRBD1 (5 bases). The CDR3 has 14 amino acids. V lost 3 bases, J lost 5 bases, and 16 bases lay in between. Germline V gives CDR1 SQVTM, CDR2 ANQGSEA. CDR3 DNA: TGCAGCGTTGAGGCTAAGGGAGGGGCATATGGCTACACCTTC. This codes for CSVEAKGGAYGYTF. The entire variable domain, with the rest obtained from reference TRBV29-1 and TRBJ1-2, is as follows: SAVISQKPSRDICQRGTSLTIQCQVDSQVTMMFWYRQQPGQSLTLIATANQGSEATYESGFVIDKFPISRPNLTFSTLTVSNMSPEDSSIYLCSVEAKGGAYGYTFGSGTRLTVV.

CDR3 DNA sequence: TGCGCCAGCAGCCAAAACCGGGACAGGGTCGGAGCTTTCTTT. Translating gives CASSQNRDRVGAFF. The V gene is TRBV4-1, the J gene TRBJ1-1; 9 bases agree with TRBD1. This CDR3 has 14 amino acids. Germline V gene data show CDR1 as MGHRA and CDR2 as YSYEKL. After removal of 2 bases from V and 10 bases from J, the junction contained 8 bases not matched to a gene.

The sample holds one count of this clonotype. The chain uses TRBV3-1 and TRBJ2-5; 7 positions agree with TRBD2. The CDR3 has 15 residues. V dropped 8 bases and J dropped 4; count of bases not matched to a gene: 13. Germline V CDR1 and CDR2: LGHDT, YNNKEL (reference sequence). The DNA for the CDR3 is TGTGCCAGCGGCCTCCCGGCGGGGGTGGGAGAGACCCAGTACTTC. Translating it yields CASGLPAGVGETQYF.

The chain couples TRBV29-1 to TRBJ2-1; 13 nucleotides agree with TRBD2. Germline-derived CDR1 and CDR2 are SQVTM and ANQGSEA. The V segment lost 1 base and the J segment 8 bases; nucleotides outside the gene matches: 8. The CDR3 is 16 amino acids. CDR3 sequence: CSVEGLAGGPSDEQFF. CDR3 sequence (DNA): TGCAGCGTTGAAGGACTAGCGGGGGGCCCCTCGGATGAGCAGTTCTTC.

The chain has TRBV7-9 and TRBJ1-2; D is ambiguous. V was cut by 8 bases and J by 3 bases, with 19 bases left in between. Germline loops: CDR1 SEHNR, CDR2 FQNEAQ (reference sequence). The CDR3 totals 15 residues. CDR3 DNA: TGTGCCAGCGAGCCCGGAGGGAGGCCCGACTATGGCTACACCTTC. It specifies CASEPGGRPDYGYTF.

The chain recombines TRBV6-5 with TRBJ1-1; D may be TRBD1 (6 bases). CDR1 is MNHEY, CDR2 SVGAGI, per germline. The V end lost 5 bases, the J end lost 1 base, and 8 bases lay between the germline ends. The length of the CDR3 is 13 residues. The CDR3 DNA sequence: TGTGCCAGCAGTCACAGGGAGAACACTGAAGCTTTCTTT. As protein: CASSHRENTEAFF.

The chain employs TRBV6-1 and TRBJ2-7; TRBD2 might be the D (5 bases). CDR3 length equals 14 residues. CDR1 MNHNS and CDR2 SASEGT come from the germline V gene. Trimming removed 3 bases from V and 4 bases from J, with 13 bases in between. CDR3 loop: CASSDGGSWYEQYV. In DNA form, the CDR3 reads TGTGCCAGCAGTGATGGAGGCAGCTGGTACGAGCAGTACGTC.

The V call is TRBV25-1, the J call TRBJ2-5; D is undetermined. In germline, CDR1 is MGHDK, CDR2 SYGVNS. This CDR3 has 13 amino acids. The germline V and J ends were trimmed by 8 bases and 2 bases, with 12 bases remaining between them. This chain's CDR3 is CASGRAGQETQYF. The CDR3, as DNA: TGTGCCAGCGGACGAGCTGGGCAAGAGACCCAGTACTTC. The variable domain in full, completed from reference TRBV25-1 and TRBJ2-5, reads EADIYQTPRYLVIGTGKKITLECSQTMGHDKMYWYQQDPGMELHLIHYSYGVNSTEKGDLSSESTVSRIRTEHFPLTLESARPSHTSQYLCASGRAGQETQYFGPGTRLLVL.